These T cell receptor beta chains were read from a single sample in a study of Tregs in tolerant kidney transplant recipients. Generated by immunoSEQ multiplex PCR, the TCRdb table keeps only in-frame clones and is missing some. Of about 87,000 clones listed, under 95% are singletons. Specimen: CD4+ T cells from blood, collected before the transplant. These receptors came from a human donor who received a combined kidney and bone marrow transplant. Both conserved end residues are part of each CDR3. The D gene is left open where the match is weak. The size field is filled for only some rows; it gives once, few, many or a size class.

>TRBJ1-1|NA|NA|TRBV19
TGTGCCGGCCCCCCTCAGGGGCGATTCTTTACTTTCTTT
CAGPPQGRFFTFF
>TRBJ1-6|NA|NA|TRBV2
TGTGCCAGCAGTGACCAGGGGTTGGAGAATTCACCCCTCCACTTT
CASSDQGLENSPLHF
>TRBJ1-1|NA|TRBD1|TRBV9
TGTGCCAGCAGCGGCGACGCCTTAGGGGGCAGGAGCGAAGCTTTCTTT
CASSGDALGGRSEAFF
>TRBJ1-1|NA|NA|TRBV18
TGTGCCAGCTCACCAAACGCCGGCACTGAAGCTTTCTTT
CASSPNAGTEAFF
>TRBJ2-5|NA|NA|TRBV6-5
TGTGCCAGCAGCCCAGGGTGGACCCAGTACTTC
CASSPGWTQYF
>TRBJ1-1|few|NA|TRBV2
TGTGCCAGCAGTGGACAGGACGGGACTGAAGCTTTCTTT
CASSGQDGTEAFF
>TRBJ2-1|NA|TRBD2|TRBV28
TGTGCCAGTCCAGCGGGAGCTGAGCAGTTCTTC
CASPAGAEQFF
>TRBJ1-2|once|TRBD1|TRBV7-2
TGTGCCAGCAGCTTGGTCACTTCCGGGACAGCGTGGAACTATGGCTACACCTTC
CASSLVTSGTAWNYGYTF
>TRBJ1-2|NA|TRBD1|TRBV18
TGTGCCAGCTCACCCCCGGACAGGGCTCTTAGAATCTACGGCTACACCTTC
CASSPPDRALRIYGYTF
>TRBJ2-1|NA|TRBD1|TRBV27
TGTGCCAGCAGTTTGGACAGGGGGAGCAATGAGCAGTTCTTC
CASSLDRGSNEQFF
>TRBJ1-2|NA|NA|TRBV18
TGTGCCAGCTCCACTTCGTTGGGGCAGGCGGATGGCTACACCTTC
CASSTSLGQADGYTF
>TRBJ2-1|NA|TRBD2|TRBV5-4
TGTGCCAGCAGCTATTTTATGAGGGAGGGAAACAATGAGCAGTTCTTC
CASSYFMREGNNEQFF
>TRBJ2-7|NA|NA|TRBV5-4
TGTGCCAGCAGCTCCCACAGCAAAGGGGATTCCGAGCAGTACTTC
CASSSHSKGDSEQYF
>TRBJ2-7|NA|TRBD1|TRBV7-9
TGTGCCAGCAGCCTCCGACAGGGTAGGACCTACGAGCAGTACTTC
CASSLRQGRTYEQYF
>TRBJ2-1|once|TRBD2|TRBV11-3
TGTGCCAGCAGCTTTACTAGCGGCTTCGACAATGAGCAGTTCTTC
CASSFTSGFDNEQFF
>TRBJ1-2|NA|TRBD1|TRBV7-6
TGTGCCAGCAGCTCCTACAGGGGGCCCCAGTATGGCTACACCTTC
CASSSYRGPQYGYTF
>TRBJ2-5|NA|NA|TRBV11-2
TGTGCCAGCAGCTTCAGTCTCCTAGCGATCGAAGAGACCCAGTACTTC
CASSFSLLAIEETQYF
>TRBJ2-3|NA|TRBD2|TRBV9
TGTGCCAGCAGCGGTGGACTAGCGGGAGGAACTAGCACAGATACGCAGTATTTT
CASSGGLAGGTSTDTQYF
>TRBJ2-2|NA|NA|TRBV10-3
TGTGCCATCAGTGAGTCGAATCCCGTTCAGGGCGGGCTGTTTTTT
CAISESNPVQGGLFF
>TRBJ2-7|NA|NA|TRBV6-6
TGTGCCAGCAGTTACGGTGGAGCAGCCTACGAGCAGTACTTC
CASSYGGAAYEQYF
>TRBJ2-5|once|TRBD2|TRBV9
TGTGCCAGCAGCCAACGGGGGGTCCTGGAGACCCAGTACTTC
CASSQRGVLETQYF
>TRBJ1-1|NA|TRBD1|TRBV5-1
TGCGCCAGTGCGGACAGGAGCCGCAACACTGAAGCTTTCTTT
CASADRSRNTEAFF
>TRBJ2-1|NA|TRBD2|TRBV9
TGTGCCAGCAGCCTTGCCGCCAGCGGGGGGGTTGAGCAGTTCTTC
CASSLAASGGVEQFF
>TRBJ1-2|NA|NA|TRBV19
TGTGCCAGTAGTTTTTGGACAGTTAACTATGGCTACACCTTC
CASSFWTVNYGYTF
>TRBJ2-2|NA|TRBD2|TRBV14
TGTGCCAGCAGCAAGGCCCTAGCGGGACCCACCGGGGAGCTGTTTTTT
CASSKALAGPTGELFF
>TRBJ1-2|NA|NA|TRBV28
TGTGCCAGCAGTCCCTTTCGGGACGTCGGGGGCTATGGCTACACCTTC
CASSPFRDVGGYGYTF
>TRBJ2-3|NA|TRBD1|TRBV29-1
TGCAGCGTTGAGAACAGGGGGCCTTTAGATACGCAGTATTTT
CSVENRGPLDTQYF
>TRBJ2-5|NA|TRBD2|TRBV4-1
TGCGCCAGCAGCCACCGACTAGCGGAAGAGACCCAGTACTTC
CASSHRLAEETQYF
>TRBJ2-2|NA|NA|TRBV28
TGTGCCAGCAGTGACCAGTCGGGAACCGGGGAGCTGTTTTTT
CASSDQSGTGELFF
>TRBJ2-3|NA|TRBD2|TRBV5-4
TGTGCCAGCAGCTGGAAGCGGGAGCCCAGCACAGATACGCAGTATTTT
CASSWKREPSTDTQYF
>TRBJ1-1|NA|NA|TRBV9
TGTGCCAGCAGCACCGGACACCAGTACAACACTGAAGCTTTCTTT
CASSTGHQYNTEAFF
>TRBJ2-3|NA|TRBD1|TRBV7-2
TGTGCCAGCAGCATTGGCGGGACAGGGTGGTCAGATACGCAGTATTTT
CASSIGGTGWSDTQYF
>TRBJ1-4|few|NA|TRBV5-6
TGTGCCAGCAGCTTACCGGGACACGGTGCGGGTGAAAAACTGTTTTTT
CASSLPGHGAGEKLFF
>TRBJ2-1|NA|NA|TRBV2
TGTGCCAGCATGACAGCTCTCGGGCGCGTTGACCAGTTCTTC
CASMTALGRVDQFF
>TRBJ2-3|NA|NA|TRBV11-2
TGTGCCAGCAGCTCCTTTGGGTCGGCGGGCCTACTTGTTTTAGATACGCAGTATTTT
CASSSFGSAGLLVLDTQYF
>TRBJ2-5|NA|TRBD1|TRBV6-1
TGTGCCAGCAGTGAAGCGGACAGGGCCGACCAAGAGACCCAGTACTTC
CASSEADRADQETQYF
>TRBJ1-5|NA|NA|TRBV19
TGTGCCAGTAGCCGGGGCAATCAGCCCCAGCATTTT
CASSRGNQPQHF
>TRBJ1-1|NA|NA|TRBV4-1
TGCGCCAGCAGCCCCCTAGCCCAGAACACTGAAGCTTTCTTT
CASSPLAQNTEAFF
>TRBJ1-1|NA|TRBD1|TRBV5-4
TGTGCCAGCAGCCTGGGACAGGGTCAGGTTGAAGCTTTCTTT
CASSLGQGQVEAFF
>TRBJ2-3|NA|TRBD2|TRBV27
TGTGCCAGCAGTTTATGGCCTTTAGCTGGGGGGGTCACAGATACGCAGTATTTT
CASSLWPLAGGVTDTQYF
>TRBJ2-7|NA|NA|TRBV6-6
TGTGCCAGCAGGCATCCCGCCCGGTCCTACGAGCAGTACTTC
CASRHPARSYEQYF
>TRBJ2-1|NA|NA|TRBV11-2
TGTGCCAGCAGGAAGGTAGGGCAGGGCCATGAGCAGTTCTTC
CASRKVGQGHEQFF
>TRBJ2-3|NA|TRBD1|TRBV6-6
TGTGCCAGCAGCCCGACAGGGGGCCGCACAGATACGCAGTATTTT
CASSPTGGRTDTQYF
>TRBJ2-2|NA|NA|TRBV5-1
TGCGCCAGCAGCCTACGGACTGTGACGAACACCGGGGAGCTGTTTTTT
CASSLRTVTNTGELFF
>TRBJ2-7|NA|TRBD2|TRBV18
TGTGCCAGCTCACCCCCGGGAGGGGTGGGCTACGAGCAGTACTTC
CASSPPGGVGYEQYF
>TRBJ1-6|NA|NA|TRBV7-3
TGTGCCAGCAGCTTAAGCGGTTATAATTCACCCCTCCACTTT
CASSLSGYNSPLHF
>TRBJ2-7|NA|NA|TRBV11-2
TGTGCCAGCAGCTTAGATCCCGGACGGGGTCTGGGGCAGTACTTC
CASSLDPGRGLGQYF
>TRBJ2-5|NA|TRBD2|TRBV19
TGTGCCAGTAGTCGAGGCGGGAGTCTTTTTCAAGAGACCCAGTACTTC
CASSRGGSLFQETQYF
>TRBJ2-5|NA|TRBD1|TRBV5-4
TGTGCCAGCAGGCTGGGACAGAAGTACCAAGAGACCCAGTACTTC
CASRLGQKYQETQYF
>TRBJ1-6|NA|TRBD1|TRBV5-1
TGCGCCAGCATCGTAACCCATGGGACAGGGGGCTCCTATAATTCACCCCCCCACTTT
CASIVTHGTGGSYNSPPHF
>TRBJ2-3|NA|TRBD2|TRBV7-2
TGTGCCAGCAGTCGGGGGGGCGAAACAGATACGCAGTATTTT
CASSRGGETDTQYF
>TRBJ2-2|NA|NA|TRBV7-2
TGTGCCAGCAGCTTAATACTGAACACCGGGGAGCTGTTTTTT
CASSLILNTGELFF
>TRBJ2-5|NA|TRBD2|TRBV5-4
TGTGCCAGCAGCTTGGGACTAGCGGGGGGGCACGAGACCCAGTACTTC
CASSLGLAGGHETQYF